The next 10 T cell receptor beta chains were all read from a single sample in a study of T cell responses to AZD1222 COVID-19 vaccine (dated by TCRdb to about 2021). This specimen's time point label, per the study, means: baseline before first vaccination. Libraries were made using the immunoSEQ multiplex PCR assay. Held by TCRdb, this immuneACCESS table contains in-frame sequences only and omits some clones. Under half of the omission traces to an unresolved V gene where checked; the cause of the rest is unknown. Here the sample has tens of thousands of clones; 85% to 90% occur a single time. The ten biggest clones cover 10% of the sample. The sequencing used peripheral blood, collected on day 0 of AZD1222 vaccination. Every receptor here comes from an adult in good health.

The CDR3 region is CASSQDWENTEAFF. The DNA for the CDR3 is TGTGCCAGCAGCCAAGATTGGGAGAACACTGAAGCTTTCTTT. The V gene is TRBV4-2, the J gene TRBJ1-1; D is unresolved. Germline CDR1 is LGHNA and CDR2 is YNFKEQ. The CDR3 is made up of 14 amino acids. Between the trimmed V and J ends, which lost 0 bases and 1 base, there was a span of 6 bases.

The chain employs TRBV2 and TRBJ2-1, with D perhaps being TRBD1 or TRBD2 (5 bases each). V was shortened by 7 bases and J by 6 bases, with 13 bases between the two germline ends. CDR1 is SNHLY and CDR2 is FYNNEI in the germline V gene. The CDR3 is 13 amino acids. Here the CDR3 reads CASKTRGVNEQFF. CDR3 nucleotide sequence: TGTGCCAGCAAGACACGAGGGGTCAATGAGCAGTTCTTC. Variable domain in full (rest from reference TRBV2 and TRBJ2-1): EPEVTQTPSHQVTQMGQEVILRCVPISNHLYFYWYRQILGQKVEFLVSFYNNEISEKSEIFDDQFSVERPDGSNFTLKIRSTKLEDSAMYFCASKTRGVNEQFFGPGTRLTVL.

This chain joins TRBV18 and TRBJ1-5; D is uncertain. There are 13 residues in the CDR3. CDR1 is KGHSH and CDR2 is LQKENI in the germline V gene. V lost 6 bases, J lost 7 bases, and 13 bases lay in between. For the CDR3, the DNA is TGTGCCAGCTCGTCGGATCAGGCGCAGCCCCAGCATTTT. It translates to CASSSDQAQPQHF.

CDR3 coding DNA: TGTGCCAGCAGTTTAAAGGCAGGGACTACCCCGCGGTACGAGCAGTACTTC. Translating gives CASSLKAGTTPRYEQYF. The V gene is TRBV27, the J gene TRBJ2-7; TRBD2 agrees at 7 bases. Germline trimming cut 2 bases from V and 4 bases from J; bases unmatched to any gene: 14. This CDR3 is built from 17 residues. Germline V gene sequence: CDR1 MNHEY, CDR2 SMNVEV (reference sequence).

The chain joins TRBV5-1 to TRBJ2-1; D gene unclear. CDR1 is SGHRS and CDR2 is YFSETQ in the germline V gene. V was clipped by 4 bases and J by 4 bases, with 12 bases between them. The CDR3 contains 14 residues. CDR3: CASSPPTPYNEQFF. Here the CDR3 DNA reads TGCGCCAGCAGCCCACCGACACCGTACAATGAGCAGTTCTTC.

The CDR3 protein is CASSPRTGADTQYF. The CDR3 DNA follows: TGTGCCAGCAGCCCGCGGACAGGAGCAGATACGCAGTATTTT. J is TRBJ2-3 and V is TRBV11-3; 7 nucleotides match TRBD1. Germline assignment: CDR1 SGHNT and CDR2 YENEEA. Trimming cost V 5 bases and J 4 bases; bases outside gene matches: 6. This CDR3 spans 14 amino acids.

The genes are TRBV6-5 and TRBJ1-2, with D maybe TRBD1 (6 bases). Germline V lookup: CDR1 MNHEY, CDR2 SVGAGI. The length of the CDR3 is 13 residues. V was pared by 11 bases and J by 0 bases, with 13 bases between. The CDR3 sequence is CALRGGANYGYTF. The CDR3 DNA reads as TGTGCCCTAAGGGGGGGGGCTAACTATGGCTACACCTTC.

J is TRBJ2-7 and V is TRBV10-1; TRBD2 matches 10 bases. V trimming: 2 bases; J trimming: 2 bases; junction bases outside the gene matches: 3. CDR1 and CDR2 (germline): WNHNN, SYGVQD (reference sequence). CDR3 length: 15 residues. The CDR3 coding sequence is TGCGCCAGCAGTGAGGGACTAGCGGAGACCTACGAGCAGTACTTC. Its protein product is CASSEGLAETYEQYF.

This rearrangement joins TRBV19 to TRBJ1-2, with D tentatively TRBD1 (6 bases). The V end lost 4 bases, the J end lost 5 bases, and 17 bases lay between the germline ends. This CDR3 has 15 amino acids. From germline, CDR1 is LNHDA and CDR2 SQIVND (reference sequence). Written as DNA, the CDR3 is TGTGCCAGTAGTACAACCCTAGGGGGAGGATATGGCTACACCTTC. The encoded protein is CASSTTLGGGYGYTF.

The V and J genes are TRBV7-3 and TRBJ2-5; D is perhaps TRBD1 or TRBD2 (5 bases each). The length of the CDR3 is 15 residues. Germline CDR1 reads SGHTA; CDR2 reads FQGTGA. V was shortened by 4 bases and J by 4 bases, with 16 bases between the two germline ends. The CDR3 reads CASSSGPRAGETQYF. The DNA for the CDR3 is TGTGCCAGCAGCTCGGGACCCCGGGCAGGAGAGACCCAGTACTTC. The variable domain in full, completed from reference TRBV7-3 and TRBJ2-5, reads GAGVSQTPSNKVTEKGKYVELRCDPISGHTALYWYRQSLGQGPEFLIYFQGTGAADDSGLPNDRFFAVRPEGSVSTLKIQRTERGDSAVYLCASSSGPRAGETQYFGPGTRLLVL.